This entry describes one TCR beta chain. Its antigen is still unknown. Relative to the germline gene, one junction end is altered; a read error may explain this. The record originates from a study of cytomegalovirus exposure and HLA in healthy donors. Germline CDR1 SGHAT, CDR2 FQNNGV. The CDR3 runs to 16 residues. PCR used 60 Vbeta primers and 13 Jbeta primers. The data were produced by immunoSEQ multiplex PCR, yet TCRdb's version contains in-frame clones alone and is incomplete. The sample lists approximately 110,000 clones, 83% occurring once. Study outcomes and limitations: In vitro confirmation showed a few CMV-associated chains to be CMV antigen specific. Per published reports, the classifier diagnosed cytomegalovirus status with high specificity and sensitivity. A later look showed TCR association rates differing by HLA locus, highest for DRB1 and lowest for HLA-C.

V usage is TRBV11-2 and J usage is TRBJ2-1; weak D call: TRBD2 (5 bases). The sequence came from a man between 18 and 29 years old in good health and CMV-seronegative. Material for sequencing was PBMCs. The CDR3 protein is CASSPLGPGSPDEQFF. DNA of the CDR3: TGCGCCAGCAGCCCCTTGGGCCCGGGATCTCCGGATGAGCAGTTCTTC.